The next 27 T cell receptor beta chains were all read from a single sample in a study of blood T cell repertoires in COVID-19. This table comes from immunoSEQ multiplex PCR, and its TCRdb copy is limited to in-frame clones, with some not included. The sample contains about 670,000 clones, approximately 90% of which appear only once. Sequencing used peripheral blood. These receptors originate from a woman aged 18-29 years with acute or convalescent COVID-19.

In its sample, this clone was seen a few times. CDR3 amino acids: CASSESAGLVEHEQYF. The CDR3 bases are TGTGCCAGCAGTGAGTCAGCAGGACTAGTAGAGCACGAGCAGTACTTC. This sequence joins TRBV2 and TRBJ2-7; 7 nucleotides align to TRBD2. The CDR3 sequence is 16 residues long. Germline CDR1 and CDR2: SNHLY and FYNNEI. J lost 5 bases, V lost 3 bases, and 13 bases had no gene match.

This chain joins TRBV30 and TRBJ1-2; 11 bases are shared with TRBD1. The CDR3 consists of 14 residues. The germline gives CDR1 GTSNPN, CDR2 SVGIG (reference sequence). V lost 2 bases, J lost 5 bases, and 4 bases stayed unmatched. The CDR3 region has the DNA TGTGCCTGGAGTCACGGGACAGGGGGTTATGGCTACACCTTC. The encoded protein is CAWSHGTGGYGYTF.

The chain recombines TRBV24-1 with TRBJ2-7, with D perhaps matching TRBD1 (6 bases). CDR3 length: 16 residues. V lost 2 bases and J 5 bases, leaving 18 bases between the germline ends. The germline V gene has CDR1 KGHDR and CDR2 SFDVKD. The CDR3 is CATSDSGHFPVDEQYF. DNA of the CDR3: TGTGCCACCAGTGATTCGGGACATTTCCCCGTGGACGAGCAGTACTTC.

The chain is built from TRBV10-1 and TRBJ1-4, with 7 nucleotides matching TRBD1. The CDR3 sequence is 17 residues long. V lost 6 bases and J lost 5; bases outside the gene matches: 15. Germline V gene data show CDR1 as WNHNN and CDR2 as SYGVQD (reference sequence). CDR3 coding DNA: TGCGCCAGCAGGCATTGTCGACCGGGACAGAAAAATGAAAAACTGTTTTTT. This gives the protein CASRHCRPGQKNEKLFF.

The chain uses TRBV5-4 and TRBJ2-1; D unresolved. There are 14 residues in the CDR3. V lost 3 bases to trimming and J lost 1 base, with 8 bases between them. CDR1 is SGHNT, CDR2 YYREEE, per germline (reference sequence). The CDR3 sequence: CASSSFSSYNEQFF. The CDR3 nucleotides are TGTGCCAGCAGCTCCTTCAGTTCCTACAATGAGCAGTTCTTC.

CDR3 loop: CASSFTGGSYEQYF. The CDR3 nucleotides read TGTGCCAGCAGCTTCACAGGGGGATCTTACGAGCAGTACTTC. The rearrangement links TRBV5-5 to TRBJ2-7, with 8 bases aligning to TRBD1. This CDR3 is built from 14 residues. V was pared by 2 bases and J by 4 bases, with 5 bases of the junction left unmatched. The germline V gene encodes CDR1 SGHKS and CDR2 YYEKEE (reference sequence).

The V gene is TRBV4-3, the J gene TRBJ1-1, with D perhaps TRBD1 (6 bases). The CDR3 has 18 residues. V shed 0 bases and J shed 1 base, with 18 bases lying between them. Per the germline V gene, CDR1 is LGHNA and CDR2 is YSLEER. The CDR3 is CASSQEGGAGWTNTEAFF. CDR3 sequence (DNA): TGCGCCAGCAGCCAAGAAGGGGGGGCAGGGTGGACGAACACTGAAGCTTTCTTT.

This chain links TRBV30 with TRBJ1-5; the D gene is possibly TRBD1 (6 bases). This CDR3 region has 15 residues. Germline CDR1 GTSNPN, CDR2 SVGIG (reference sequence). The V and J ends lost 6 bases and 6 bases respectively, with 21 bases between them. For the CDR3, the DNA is TGTGCCTGCCAAAAACAGGGATTGGCGGGTCAGCCCCAGCATTTT. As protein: CACQKQGLAGQPQHF.

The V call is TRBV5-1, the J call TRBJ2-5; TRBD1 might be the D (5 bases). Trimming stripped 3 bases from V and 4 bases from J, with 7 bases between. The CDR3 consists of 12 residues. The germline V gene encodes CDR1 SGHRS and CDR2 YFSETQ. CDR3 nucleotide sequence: TGCGCCAGCAGCTGGGGCCCAGAGACCCAGTACTTC. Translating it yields CASSWGPETQYF.

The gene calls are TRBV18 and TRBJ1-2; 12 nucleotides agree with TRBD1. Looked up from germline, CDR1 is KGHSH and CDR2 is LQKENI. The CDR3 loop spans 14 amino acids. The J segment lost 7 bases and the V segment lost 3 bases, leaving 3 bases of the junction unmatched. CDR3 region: CASSPPGQGAGYTF. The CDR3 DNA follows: TGTGCCAGCTCACCCCCGGGACAGGGGGCTGGCTACACCTTC.

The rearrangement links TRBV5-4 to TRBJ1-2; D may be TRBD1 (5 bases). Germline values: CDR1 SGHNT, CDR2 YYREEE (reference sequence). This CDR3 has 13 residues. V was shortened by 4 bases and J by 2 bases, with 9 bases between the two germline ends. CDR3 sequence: CASSGTGNYGYTF. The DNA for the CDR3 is TGTGCCAGCAGCGGTACAGGCAACTATGGCTACACCTTC.

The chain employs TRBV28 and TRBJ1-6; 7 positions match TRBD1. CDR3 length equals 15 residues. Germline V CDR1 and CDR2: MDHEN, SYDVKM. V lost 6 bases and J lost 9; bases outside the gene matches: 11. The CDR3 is CASRGGVGGGSPLHF. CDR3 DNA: TGTGCCAGCAGGGGGGGTGTAGGGGGCGGTTCACCCCTCCACTTT.

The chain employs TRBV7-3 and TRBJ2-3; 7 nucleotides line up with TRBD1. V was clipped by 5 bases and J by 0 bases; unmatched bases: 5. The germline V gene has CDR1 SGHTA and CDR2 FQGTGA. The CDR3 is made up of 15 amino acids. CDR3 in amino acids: CASSALGQSTDTQYF. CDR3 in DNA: TGTGCCAGCAGCGCCCTGGGACAGAGCACAGATACGCAGTATTTT.

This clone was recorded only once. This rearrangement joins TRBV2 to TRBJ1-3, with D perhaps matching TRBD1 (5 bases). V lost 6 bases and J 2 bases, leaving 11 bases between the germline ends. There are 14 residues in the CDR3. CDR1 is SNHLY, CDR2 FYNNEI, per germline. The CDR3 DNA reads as TGTGCCAGCAGGGAACAGGATGCTGGAAACACCATATATTTT. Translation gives CASREQDAGNTIYF.

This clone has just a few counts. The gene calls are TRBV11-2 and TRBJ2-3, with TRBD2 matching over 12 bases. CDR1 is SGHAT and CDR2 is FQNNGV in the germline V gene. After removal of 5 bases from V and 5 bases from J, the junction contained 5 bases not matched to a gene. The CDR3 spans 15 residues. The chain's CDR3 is CASSTLAGGIDTQYF. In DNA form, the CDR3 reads TGTGCCAGCAGCACACTAGCGGGGGGTATAGATACGCAGTATTTT. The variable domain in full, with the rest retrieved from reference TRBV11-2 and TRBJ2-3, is EAGVAQSPRYKIIEKRQSVAFWCNPISGHATLYWYQQILGQGPKLLIQFQNNGVVDDSQLPKDRFSAERLKGVDSTLKIQPAKLEDSAVYLCASSTLAGGIDTQYFGPGTRLTVL.

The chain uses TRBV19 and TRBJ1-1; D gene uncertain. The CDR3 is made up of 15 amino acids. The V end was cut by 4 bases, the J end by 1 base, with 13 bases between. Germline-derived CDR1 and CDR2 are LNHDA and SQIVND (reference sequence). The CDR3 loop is CASSTPARPNTEAFF. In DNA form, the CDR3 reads TGTGCCAGTAGTACCCCCGCCAGGCCGAACACTGAAGCTTTCTTT.

The CDR3 coding sequence is TGTGCCACCAGTGCGGCTAGCTCCTACAATGAGCAGTTCTTC. This translates into CATSAASSYNEQFF. This rearrangement joins TRBV24-1 to TRBJ2-1, with no clear D. V shed 5 bases and J shed 0 bases, with 7 bases lying between them. The CDR3 consists of 14 residues. The germline CDR1 and CDR2 sequences are KGHDR and SFDVKD.

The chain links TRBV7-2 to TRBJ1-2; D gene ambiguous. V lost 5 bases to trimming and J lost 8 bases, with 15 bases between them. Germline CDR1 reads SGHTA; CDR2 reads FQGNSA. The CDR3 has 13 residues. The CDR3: CASSRPTREGYTF. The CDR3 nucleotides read TGTGCCAGCAGCCGCCCGACGAGGGAAGGCTACACCTTC. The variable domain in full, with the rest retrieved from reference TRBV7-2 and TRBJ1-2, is GAGVSQSPSNKVTEKGKDVELRCDPISGHTALYWYRQSLGQGLEFLIYFQGNSAPDKSGLPSDRFSAERTGGSVSTLTIQRTQQEDSAVYLCASSRPTREGYTFGSGTRLTVV.

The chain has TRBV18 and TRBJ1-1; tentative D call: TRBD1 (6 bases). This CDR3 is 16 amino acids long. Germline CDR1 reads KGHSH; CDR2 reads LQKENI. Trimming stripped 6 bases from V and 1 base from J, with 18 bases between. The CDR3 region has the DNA TGTGCCAGCTCTCAGATATCAGGGGCCCGGAACACTGAAGCTTTCTTT. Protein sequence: CASSQISGARNTEAFF.

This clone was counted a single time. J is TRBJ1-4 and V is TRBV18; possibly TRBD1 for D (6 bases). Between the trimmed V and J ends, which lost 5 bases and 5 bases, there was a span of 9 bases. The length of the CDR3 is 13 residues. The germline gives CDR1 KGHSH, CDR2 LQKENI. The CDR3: CASSSGQNEKLFF. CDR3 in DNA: TGTGCCAGCTCATCTGGACAGAATGAAAAACTGTTTTTT.

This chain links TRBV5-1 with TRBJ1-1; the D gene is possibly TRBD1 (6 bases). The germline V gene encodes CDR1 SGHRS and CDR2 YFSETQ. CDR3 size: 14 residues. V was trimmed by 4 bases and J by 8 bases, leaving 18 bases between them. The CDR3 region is CASSLQDAGTEAFF. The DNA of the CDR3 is TGCGCCAGCAGCCTTCAAGACGCCGGGACAGAAGCTTTCTTT.

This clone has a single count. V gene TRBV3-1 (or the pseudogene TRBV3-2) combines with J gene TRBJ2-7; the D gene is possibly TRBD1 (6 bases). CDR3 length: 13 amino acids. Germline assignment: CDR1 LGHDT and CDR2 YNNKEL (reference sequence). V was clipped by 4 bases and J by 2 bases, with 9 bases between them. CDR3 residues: CASSPPGAYEQYF. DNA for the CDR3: TGTGCCAGCAGCCCACCAGGGGCCTACGAGCAGTACTTC.

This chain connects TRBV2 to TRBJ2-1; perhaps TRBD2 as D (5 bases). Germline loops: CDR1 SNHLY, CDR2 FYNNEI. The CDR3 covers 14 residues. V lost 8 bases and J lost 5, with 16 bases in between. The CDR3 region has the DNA TGTGCCAGCCACGGTCGGCGGGCGGACAATGAGCAGTTCTTC. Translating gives CASHGRRADNEQFF.

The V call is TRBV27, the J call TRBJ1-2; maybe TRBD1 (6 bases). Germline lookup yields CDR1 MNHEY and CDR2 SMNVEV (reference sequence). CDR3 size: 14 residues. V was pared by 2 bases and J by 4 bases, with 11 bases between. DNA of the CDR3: TGTGCCAGCAGTTTACAACAGGGATCCTATGGCTACACCTTC. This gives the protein CASSLQQGSYGYTF.

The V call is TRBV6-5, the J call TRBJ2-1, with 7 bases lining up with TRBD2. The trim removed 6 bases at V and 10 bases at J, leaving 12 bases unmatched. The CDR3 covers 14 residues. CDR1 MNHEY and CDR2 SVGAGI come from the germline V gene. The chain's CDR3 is CASSPGGSPWEQFF. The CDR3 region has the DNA TGTGCCAGCAGCCCCGGGGGGAGTCCATGGGAGCAGTTCTTC.

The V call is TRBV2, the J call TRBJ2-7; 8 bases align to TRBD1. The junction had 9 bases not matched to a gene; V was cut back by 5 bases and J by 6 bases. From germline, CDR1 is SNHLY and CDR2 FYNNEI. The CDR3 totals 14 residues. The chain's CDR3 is CASSSTDRGGEQYF. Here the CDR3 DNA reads TGTGCCAGCAGTTCCACTGACAGGGGAGGCGAGCAGTACTTC.

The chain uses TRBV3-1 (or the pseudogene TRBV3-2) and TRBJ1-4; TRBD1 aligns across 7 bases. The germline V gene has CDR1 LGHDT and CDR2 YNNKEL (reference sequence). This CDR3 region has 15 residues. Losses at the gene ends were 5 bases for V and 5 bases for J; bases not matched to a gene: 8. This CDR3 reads CASSIPGTVNEKLFF. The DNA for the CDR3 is TGTGCCAGCAGCATCCCCGGGACAGTCAATGAAAAACTGTTTTTT.